Presented here are 6 T cell receptor beta chains from one specimen sequenced in a study of blood T cells in healthy people across ages. Then a second PCR, running roughly 7 to 11 cycles, was carried out with a sample-barcoded 5' primer and a J-beta primer mix. TCRdb itself ran the 5' RACE reads through MiXCR, one entry per CDR3 protein. The table shows under 1,000,000 distinct CDR3 sequences, with under 40% occurring only once. Sequences were obtained from blood. Source of these receptors: a man between 18 and 29 years old in good health.

A few counts support this clonotype. CDR3 sequence reads: CASSFQTYEQYF. The DNA of the CDR3 is TGTGCCAGCAGCTTTCAAACCTACGAGCAGTACTTC. This chain joins TRBV7-9 and TRBJ2-7; D is unclear. Germline V gene data show CDR1 as SEHNR and CDR2 as FQNEAQ (reference sequence). This CDR3 is 12 amino acids long. V gave up 3 bases and J gave up 2 bases, with 5 bases separating them. The whole variable domain, filled in from reference TRBV7-9 and TRBJ2-7, reads DTGVSQNPRHKITKRGQNVTFRCDPISEHNRLYWYRQTLGQGPEFLTYFQNEAQLEKSRLLSDRFSAERPKGSFSTLEIQRTEQGDSAMYLCASSFQTYEQYFGPGTRLTVT.

The sample holds many counts of this clonotype. This sequence joins TRBV24-1 and TRBJ1-2, with 7 bases lining up with TRBD1. This CDR3 is 13 amino acids long. V lost 7 bases to trimming and J lost 2 bases; unmatched junction nucleotides: 3. CDR1 is KGHDR, CDR2 SFDVKD, per germline. The DNA for the CDR3 is TGTGCCACCAGACAGGGGCCCAACTATGGCTACACCTTC. Translation: CATRQGPNYGYTF.

As DNA, the CDR3 is TGTGCCAGCAGTTACCGGACAGGGGGAGCTTTCTTT. It codes for CASSYRTGGAFF. The genes are TRBV6-5 and TRBJ1-1; TRBD1 aligns across 10 bases. Germline loops: CDR1 MNHEY, CDR2 SVGAGI. With 2 bases clipped from V and 10 bases from J, the junction kept 1 base outside the gene matches. CDR3 size: 12 residues.

This clonotype showed up many times. CDR3 coding DNA: TGTGCCATCAGTGATTCAGATCCAGATACGCAGTATTTT. It encodes CAISDSDPDTQYF. The chain links TRBV10-3 to TRBJ2-3; D gene unclear. CDR1 is ENHRY, CDR2 SYGVKD, per germline. V was clipped by 3 bases and J by 4 bases, with 8 bases between them. The CDR3 covers 13 residues.

The rearrangement uses TRBV6-2 or TRBV6-3 and TRBJ2-7; no clear D gene. Germline V CDR1 and CDR2: MNHEY, SVGEGT. V shed 0 bases and J shed 2 bases, with 5 bases lying between them. The CDR3 is made up of 13 amino acids. The CDR3 region has the DNA TGTGCCAGCAGTTACTCGAAACCCTACGAGCAGTACTTC. Its protein is CASSYSKPYEQYF.

This clonotype was counted at least ten times. The rearrangement links TRBV20-1 to TRBJ2-1; 9 nucleotides align to TRBD1. Looked up from germline, CDR1 is DFQATT and CDR2 is SNEGSKA (reference sequence). The CDR3 totals 13 residues. The CDR3 bases are TGCAGGCCGGACAGGGGTCTTTACAATGAGCAGTTCTTC. Protein sequence: CRPDRGLYNEQFF.